These 12 T cell receptor beta chains came from one sample sequenced in a study of shared clonotypes between healthy human individuals. The repertoire was sequenced with immunoSEQ multiplex PCR; TCRdb's copy has only in-frame clones and lacks some. The sample includes a few million clones, about 94% of them seen just once. Naive CD8 isolation took CD45RO-negative cells positively selected for CCR7 and excluded terminally differentiated effector memory CD45RA+ cells. What was sequenced was naive CD8+ T cells from PBMCs. These receptors were obtained from a man between 18 and 29 years old in good health. Some clones in this sample may be carry-over from other donors' samples.

CDR3 bases: TGTGCCAGCAGTTATACGGCCTACAATGAGCAGTTCTTC. This encodes CASSYTAYNEQFF. V is TRBV27 and J is TRBJ2-1; D remains ambiguous. CDR1 is MNHEY and CDR2 is SMNVEV in the germline V gene (reference sequence). The CDR3 is 13 residues long. The V gene lost 4 bases and the J gene lost 2 bases, with 6 bases spanning the gap.

V gene TRBV4-3 combines with J gene TRBJ2-3, with 8 nucleotides matching TRBD2. The CDR3 runs to 15 residues. The J segment lost 1 base and the V segment lost 5 bases, leaving 5 bases of the junction unmatched. Per the germline V gene, CDR1 is LGHNA and CDR2 is YSLEER. The CDR3, as DNA: TGCGCCAGCAGCACCCGGGGGGGAGGCACAGATACGCAGTATTTT. This codes for CASSTRGGGTDTQYF.

V is TRBV18 and J is TRBJ2-7; D uncertain. Germline-derived CDR1 and CDR2 are KGHSH and LQKENI. The CDR3 is made up of 15 amino acids. Trimming took 2 bases from V and 2 from J, leaving 13 bases between them. In nucleotides, the CDR3 is TGTGCCAGCTCACCAGATGGCGGATTCCCCTACGAGCAGTACTTC. Its protein is CASSPDGGFPYEQYF.

The chain employs TRBV6-1 and TRBJ2-5; 9 bases map to TRBD2. Germline CDR1 reads MNHNS; CDR2 reads SASEGT. The CDR3 is made up of 15 amino acids. V lost 6 bases, J lost 5 bases, and 10 bases stayed unmatched. Written as DNA, the CDR3 is TGTGCCAGCAGAGAACGCGGGAGGGCCGTGGAGACCCAGTACTTC. Its translation: CASRERGRAVETQYF.

The count of this clone is one. V is TRBV9 and J is TRBJ2-1; 10 positions agree with TRBD2. V was pared by 0 bases and J by 8 bases, with 14 bases of the junction left unmatched. CDR1 is SGDLS, CDR2 YYNGEE, per germline. The CDR3 loop spans 18 amino acids. The CDR3 protein is CASSVALNPSGSADEQFF. DNA of the CDR3: TGTGCCAGCAGCGTAGCTCTCAACCCTAGCGGGAGTGCGGATGAGCAGTTCTTC. The full variable domain, its missing parts supplied by reference TRBV9 and TRBJ2-1, is DSGVTQTPKHLITATGQRVTLRCSPRSGDLSVYWYQQSLDQGLQFLIQYYNGEERAKGNILERFSAQQFPDLHSELNLSSLELGDSALYFCASSVALNPSGSADEQFFGPGTRLTVL.

The rearrangement links TRBV6-1 to TRBJ1-1; D remains unclear. The CDR3 has 14 residues. Germline V gene sequence: CDR1 MNHNS, CDR2 SASEGT. V was trimmed by 6 bases and J by 8 bases, leaving 19 bases between them. The CDR3 nucleotides read TGTGCCAGCAGCCCCAATCGAGAGGTCAAAGAAGCTTTCTTT. This gives the protein CASSPNREVKEAFF.

This clone has a handful of counts. In the same sample, other DNA sequences code for this CDR3. CDR3 sequence reads: CASSVEAGMNTEAFF. DNA of the CDR3: TGTGCCAGCAGCGTAGAAGCAGGAATGAACACTGAAGCTTTCTTT. The chain joins TRBV9 to TRBJ1-1; D remains unclear. The CDR3 sequence is 15 residues long. Germline assignment: CDR1 SGDLS and CDR2 YYNGEE. V was trimmed by 0 bases and J by 0 bases, leaving 9 bases between them. Looking up the rest from reference TRBV9 and TRBJ1-1 gives the full variable domain: DSGVTQTPKHLITATGQRVTLRCSPRSGDLSVYWYQQSLDQGLQFLIQYYNGEERAKGNILERFSAQQFPDLHSELNLSSLELGDSALYFCASSVEAGMNTEAFFGQGTRLTVV.

The chain joins TRBV29-1 to TRBJ2-1, with D hard to call. This CDR3 has 10 amino acids. Trimming took 4 bases from V and 9 from J, leaving 7 bases between them. CDR1 SQVTM and CDR2 ANQGSEA come from the germline V gene. Here the CDR3 reads CSVGGLEQFF. CDR3 DNA sequence: TGCAGCGTTGGTGGGCTTGAGCAGTTCTTC.

J is TRBJ2-7 and V is TRBV7-9; 15 bases agree with TRBD2. J gave up 5 bases and V 5 bases, and 4 bases lay outside the gene matches. The length of the CDR3 is 15 residues. Germline assignment: CDR1 SEHNR and CDR2 FQNEAQ (reference sequence). The CDR3 sequence: CASSPRTSGRDEQYF. Here the CDR3 DNA reads TGTGCCAGCAGCCCTCGGACTAGCGGGAGGGACGAGCAGTACTTC. Looking up the rest from reference TRBV7-9 and TRBJ2-7 gives the full variable domain: DTGVSQNPRHKITKRGQNVTFRCDPISEHNRLYWYRQTLGQGPEFLTYFQNEAQLEKSRLLSDRFSAERPKGSFSTLEIQRTEQGDSAMYLCASSPRTSGRDEQYFGPGTRLTVT.

The CDR3 loop is CASSSRGLDTEAFF. CDR3 DNA: TGTGCCAGCAGTTCAAGGGGTCTGGACACTGAAGCTTTCTTT. The chain recombines TRBV28 with TRBJ1-1, with D maybe TRBD1 (5 bases). The CDR3 contains 14 residues. Germline V gives CDR1 MDHEN, CDR2 SYDVKM. V lost 4 bases and J 3 bases, leaving 12 bases between the germline ends. The entire variable domain, with the rest obtained from reference TRBV28 and TRBJ1-1, is as follows: DVKVTQSSRYLVKRTGEKVFLECVQDMDHENMFWYRQDPGLGLRLIYFSYDVKMKEKGDIPEGYSVSREKKERFSLILESASTNQTSMYLCASSSRGLDTEAFFGQGTRLTVV.

V and J are TRBV29-1 and TRBJ1-2, with 8 positions matching TRBD1. V gave up 6 bases and J gave up 4 bases; unmatched junction bases: 19. Germline assignment: CDR1 SQVTM and CDR2 ANQGSEA. This CDR3 has 17 residues. CDR3: CSVLAGTGITQGYGYTF. CDR3 DNA: TGCAGCGTCCTGGCCGGGACAGGTATCACCCAAGGCTATGGCTACACCTTC.

This sequence joins TRBV5-6 and TRBJ1-2, with unresolved D. V lost 4 bases and J 11 bases, leaving 21 bases between the germline ends. This CDR3 is 14 amino acids long. Germline V gene sequence: CDR1 SGHDT, CDR2 YYEEEE. CDR3 coding DNA: TGTGCCAGCAGCCTCGGACCGATTACCGCTCCTTACACCTTC. Translated: CASSLGPITAPYTF.